The clone carrying this TCR beta chain was observed a single time. Its specificity is not known. Indicated time point: patch test 1, 2 weeks after DPC sensitization. Treatment specified: therapeutic diphenylcyclopropenone sensitization with weekly scalp DPC. How the authors handled the data: A per-sample median of about 100,000 TCRs was observed, with counts ranging from roughly 20,000 to 690,600. In TCRdb, the RACE reads were re-called with MiXCR into one record per CDR3 protein. TCRdb's processing, not the authors' own work, is the source of the V and J calls. The sample records under 200,000 distinct CDR3 sequences, approximately 14% being singletons. These data originate in a study of human T cells and chemical hapten exposure. Study-wide background: While the approximately 22-week study was under way, patients received diphenylcyclopropenone on the scalp every week. Regarding the study as a whole: Those TCRs sitting above 1 in 1000 frequency stayed the same with DPC sensitization. More PT1 expanded TCRs went with higher patch test scores.

The sequencing here drew on whole blood, taken in connection with sensitization to the hapten diphenylcyclopropenone (DPC). The sequence was collected from a woman aged 25 to 39 with alopecia areata. Some clones in this sample may be carry-over from other donors' samples.

The CDR3 here is CSVVWAGGFQYEQFF. The CDR3 bases are TGCAGCGTTGTTTGGGCGGGGGGGTTTCAGTATGAGCAGTTCTTC. The chain combines TRBV29-1 with TRBJ2-1, with 9 bases matching TRBD2. Germline loops: CDR1 SQVTM, CDR2 ANQGSEA. This CDR3 is 15 amino acids long. V was clipped by 4 bases and J by 8 bases; unmatched bases: 12.